This is a list of T cell receptor beta chains from one sample in a study of blood T cells in healthy people across ages. TCRdb called the 5' RACE reads again in MiXCR, with one record for every CDR3 protein. The data contain 1,300,000 or so distinct CDR3 sequences, approximately 59% of them singletons. The sequenced sample consisted of blood. These receptors all stem from a man younger than 30 in good health. CDR3s include the opening cysteine and the closing phenylalanine or tryptophan. The order of the fields is V gene, D gene, J gene, clone size, CDR3 protein, CDR3 DNA. The D gene is left open where the match is weak. Clone size is stated in some rows and not others, as once, few, many or a class when expanded.

>TRBV7-9|TRBD1|TRBJ1-2|NA
CASSFGTGRGYGYTF
TGTGCCAGCAGCTTTGGGACAGGGAGAGGCTATGGCTACACCTTC
>TRBV29-1|NA|TRBJ2-2|NA
CSVWGVDTGELFF
TGCAGCGTTTGGGGAGTCGACACCGGGGAGCTGTTTTTT
>TRBV6-6|NA|TRBJ2-5|NA
CASSSRGRPNNEQYF
TGTGCCAGCAGTTCTAGGGGGAGGCCTAACAATGAGCAGTACTTC
>TRBV18|NA|TRBJ2-1|NA
CASSLNTGDEQFF
TGTGCCAGCTCACTTAATACGGGCGATGAGCAGTTCTTC
>TRBV10-3|TRBD1|TRBJ2-7|once
CAISESEQGDYEQYF
TGTGCCATCAGTGAGTCGGAGCAGGGGGACTACGAGCAGTACTTC
>TRBV20-1|TRBD2|TRBJ2-7|NA
CSAINDGTSTSKQYF
TGCAGTGCTATAAATGACGGGACTAGCACCTCCAAGCAGTACTTC
>TRBV24-1|NA|TRBJ2-5|NA
CATSDSRGGYQETQYF
TGTGCCACCAGTGATTCCAGGGGAGGGTACCAAGAGACCCAGTACTTC
>TRBV5-1|NA|TRBJ1-1|NA
CASSPGTSRNTEAFF
TGCGCCAGCAGCCCGGGGACCTCCCGGAACACTGAAGCTTTCTTT
>TRBV2|NA|TRBJ1-1|NA
CAKGGQFMNTEAFF
TGTGCCAAGGGGGGACAATTCATGAACACTGAAGCTTTCTTT
>TRBV3-1|NA|TRBJ2-5|few
CASSGPQETQYF
TGTGCCAGCAGCGGACCTCAAGAGACCCAGTACTTC
>TRBV11-2|NA|TRBJ2-4|NA
CASSFDSSPEAQYF
TGTGCCAGCAGCTTCGATAGCAGCCCAGAAGCTCAGTACTTC
>TRBV28|NA|TRBJ2-6|NA
CASSSPRAGGANVLTF
TGTGCCAGCAGTTCCCCCAGGGCTGGTGGGGCCAACGTCCTGACTTTC
>TRBV6-6|TRBD1|TRBJ1-6|few
CASSYNLDRAYNSPLHF
TGTGCCAGCAGTTACAATTTGGACAGGGCCTATAATTCACCCCTCCACTTT
>TRBV7-2|NA|TRBJ2-5|NA
CASSSRDTPLETQYF
TGTGCCAGCAGCTCCCGGGACACCCCTTTAGAGACCCAGTACTTC
>TRBV30|TRBD2|TRBJ2-2|NA
CAWNDGRAGPTGELFF
TGTGCCTGGAATGACGGGAGGGCCGGTCCCACCGGGGAGCTGTTTTTT
>TRBV21-1|NA|TRBJ2-7|NA
CASSKVLLAPLSYKQYF
TGCGCCAGCAGCAAAGTCCTTCTAGCCCCACTATCCTACAAGCAGTACTTC
>TRBV3-1|NA|TRBJ2-5|NA
CASSQAEGDGLETQYF
TGTGCCAGCAGCCAAGCGGAAGGGGACGGACTAGAGACCCAGTACTTC
>TRBV27|TRBD1|TRBJ2-3|NA
CASSSPGATATGVARLYSTDTQYF
TGTGCCAGCAGCTCCCCCGGGGCAACGGCGACAGGGGTCGCCCGTCTTTATAGCACAGATACGCAGTATTTT
>TRBV7-9|TRBD1|TRBJ2-5|NA
CASSHEGQGAQETQYF
TGTGCCAGCTCCCACGAGGGACAGGGGGCCCAAGAGACCCAGTACTTC
>TRBV6-5|TRBD1|TRBJ1-2|NA
CASSYGQGLVGYTF
TGTGCCAGCAGTTACGGACAGGGTCTGGTTGGCTACACCTTC
>TRBV29-1|NA|TRBJ2-1|NA
CSEQVSGVEQFF
TGCAGCGAGCAAGTGTCGGGGGTCGAGCAGTTCTTC
>TRBV27|TRBD1|TRBJ2-5|NA
CASSLRGPPKTQYF
TGTGCCAGCAGTTTGAGGGGGCCGCCCAAGACCCAGTACTTC
>TRBV9|NA|TRBJ2-7|NA
CASSPVGASYEQYF
TGTGCCAGCAGCCCCGTGGGGGCGTCCTACGAGCAGTACTTC
>TRBV7-6|NA|TRBJ2-5|NA
CASSPGQGDGETQYF
TGTGCCAGCAGCCCGGGGCAGGGTGATGGTGAGACCCAGTACTTC
>TRBV7-9|NA|TRBJ1-2|NA
CASREWELVGYTF
TGTGCCAGCAGGGAGTGGGAGTTGGTTGGCTACACCTTC
>TRBV12-3/TRBV12-4|TRBD1|TRBJ2-3|few
CASSPGQPLENTQYF
TGTGCCAGCAGCCCGGGACAGCCCCTCGAAAATACGCAGTATTTT
>TRBV6-6|TRBD2|TRBJ2-5|once
CASSYSGTMKETQYF
TGTGCCAGCAGTTACTCCGGGACTATGAAGGAGACCCAGTACTTC
>TRBV20-1|NA|TRBJ2-1|NA
CSAWGNNEQFF
TGCAGTGCGTGGGGGAACAATGAGCAGTTCTTC
>TRBV6-5|NA|TRBJ1-2|NA
CASSYRGANYPRGYTF
TGTGCCAGCAGTTACAGGGGGGCGAACTACCCGCGTGGCTACACCTTC
>TRBV27|TRBD2|TRBJ2-5|NA
CASSVLAGEETQYF
TGTGCCAGCAGCGTACTAGCGGGAGAAGAGACCCAGTACTTC
>TRBV6-2/TRBV6-3|NA|TRBJ2-1|few
CASIPVGEPYSYNEQFF
TGTGCCAGCATCCCGGTCGGGGAACCCTACTCCTACAATGAGCAGTTCTTC
>TRBV5-1|NA|TRBJ2-7|few
CASSLESNAYEQYF
TGCGCCAGCAGCTTGGAGAGTAACGCCTACGAGCAGTACTTC
>TRBV21-1|NA|TRBJ2-1|NA
CASSKAGASINNEQFF
TGTGCCAGCAGCAAAGCGGGGGCTTCTATTAATAATGAGCAGTTCTTC
>TRBV4-1|NA|TRBJ2-3|NA
CASSQVGDADTQYF
TGCGCCAGCAGCCAAGTAGGAGACGCAGATACGCAGTATTTT
>TRBV7-9|NA|TRBJ1-2|few
CASSIQFTPLNYGYTF
TGTGCCAGCAGCATCCAATTTACACCCCTTAACTATGGCTACACCTTC
>TRBV6-5|NA|TRBJ1-2|NA
CASSYEQAYGYTF
TGTGCCAGCAGTTACGAACAGGCTTATGGCTACACCTTC
>TRBV20-1|NA|TRBJ2-1|NA
CSASHDSNEQFF
TGCAGTGCTTCTCATGACAGCAATGAGCAGTTCTTC
>TRBV6-1|NA|TRBJ2-7|NA
CASRAEGTAYEQYF
TGTGCCAGCAGAGCAGAAGGGACGGCCTACGAGCAGTACTTC
>TRBV29-1|NA|TRBJ2-4|NA
CSGEVWGEQYF
TGCAGCGGTGAAGTTTGGGGTGAGCAGTACTTC
>TRBV11-2|NA|TRBJ1-2|NA
CASSFRDIANYGYTF
TGTGCCAGCAGCTTCCGGGACATTGCTAACTATGGCTACACCTTC
>TRBV6-4|TRBD2|TRBJ2-7|NA
CASSDPPASGYEQYF
TGTGCCAGCAGTGACCCCCCAGCTAGCGGGTACGAGCAGTACTTC
>TRBV20-1|NA|TRBJ2-1|few
CSAGRVDSFFYEQFF
TGCAGTGCTGGCAGGGTGGATAGTTTCTTCTATGAGCAGTTCTTC
>TRBV7-8|NA|TRBJ1-6|NA
CASSLTAGKATLHF
TGTGCCAGCAGCTTAACCGCGGGGAAGGCGACCCTCCACTTT
>TRBV20-1|NA|TRBJ1-5|NA
CSARDLGGLNNQPQHF
TGCAGTGCTAGAGATCTTGGGGGCCTAAACAATCAGCCCCAGCATTTT
>TRBV15|NA|TRBJ2-1|NA
CATLRGAAYNEQFF
TGTGCCACCCTCCGGGGGGCTGCCTACAATGAGCAGTTCTTC
>TRBV12-3/TRBV12-4|NA|TRBJ2-7|many
CASSLGGRSYEQYF
TGTGCCAGCAGTTTAGGGGGACGCAGCTACGAGCAGTACTTC
>TRBV10-3|TRBD1|TRBJ1-1|NA
CAISITDRDTEAFF
TGTGCCATCAGTATCACGGACAGGGACACTGAAGCTTTCTTT
>TRBV20-1|NA|TRBJ2-7|NA
CSVLSREAVTYEQYF
TGCAGTGTTCTCTCCAGGGAGGCAGTCACCTACGAGCAGTACTTC
>TRBV12-3/TRBV12-4|NA|TRBJ1-2|NA
CASSLGRINYGYTF
TGTGCCAGCAGTTTGGGGCGGATTAACTATGGCTACACCTTC
>TRBV20-1|TRBD1|TRBJ2-1|NA
CSARGVRGLYNEQFF
TGCAGTGCTAGAGGTGTGAGGGGGCTGTACAATGAGCAGTTCTTC
>TRBV6-2/TRBV6-3|NA|TRBJ2-7|NA
CASSYTSLSGNTYEQYF
TGTGCCAGCAGTTACACGTCTTTGTCGGGAAATACCTACGAGCAGTACTTC
>TRBV20-1|TRBD2|TRBJ2-7|NA
CSATRGSGTYEQYF
TGCAGTGCTACCCGTGGTAGCGGGACCTACGAGCAGTACTTC
>TRBV3-1|TRBD1|TRBJ2-5|NA
CASSQAGTGPETQYF
TGTGCCAGCAGCCAAGCGGGGACAGGGCCAGAGACCCAGTACTTC
>TRBV15|NA|TRBJ2-1|NA
CATSRDSRREQFF
TGTGCCACCAGCAGAGATAGTCGCCGGGAGCAGTTCTTC
>TRBV5-1|NA|TRBJ2-1|NA
CASSLVSRVGEQFF
TGCGCCAGCAGCTTGGTATCTCGGGTGGGTGAGCAGTTCTTC
>TRBV10-3|NA|TRBJ2-7|NA
CAIMGAKSSYEQYF
TGTGCCATCATGGGGGCGAAAAGCTCCTACGAGCAGTACTTC
>TRBV5-1|NA|TRBJ2-7|NA
CASSLREVAESYEQYF
TGCGCCAGCAGCTTGAGAGAAGTAGCGGAGTCCTACGAGCAGTACTTC
>TRBV20-1|NA|TRBJ2-2|NA
CSARGHNTGELLF
TGCAGTGCTAGGGGCCATAACACCGGGGAGCTGCTTTTT
>TRBV20-1|TRBD2|TRBJ2-5|NA
CSATNARLAGGWETQYF
TGCAGTGCCACGAACGCTCGACTAGCGGGAGGGTGGGAGACCCAGTACTTC